This TCR beta chain emerged from a study of shared clonotypes between healthy human individuals. Looking at the study overall: CD4 naive and CD4 memory each took three plates per donor, while CD8 naive took two and CD8 memory one.

The naive CD8 fraction comprised CD45RO-negative cells positively selected for CCR7 and excluded terminally differentiated effector memory CD45RA+ cells. Only in-frame clones appear in the TCRdb table, and some are missing; sequencing was by immunoSEQ multiplex PCR. The sample has hundreds of thousands of clones; 96% are singletons. V lost 7 bases, J lost 6 bases, and 19 bases lay in between. Germline values: CDR1 WNHNN, CDR2 SYGVQD (reference sequence). The CDR3 is 15 amino acids. The receptor comes from a woman in her thirties in good health. Sequences were obtained from naive CD8+ T cells sorted from blood. The chain has TRBV10-1 and TRBJ2-1; D is perhaps TRBD2 (5 bases). The CDR3 spells CASISHGMSINEQFF. In DNA form, the CDR3 reads TGCGCCAGCATTTCGCACGGGATGTCTATCAATGAGCAGTTCTTC.